There are many counts of the clone carrying this T cell receptor (beta chain). What it recognizes is unknown. Trimming left V 2 bases short and J 2 bases short, with 16 bases between. Germline CDR1 SGHDT, CDR2 YYEEEE. The CDR3 spans 16 residues. This entry belongs to a study of neurological immune-mediated disorders. Study-wide findings and caveats: HTLV-1-associated myelopathy ranked highest for TCR clonal expansion and multiple sclerosis lowest, beneath healthy controls.

The unsorted libraries originated from 2 million PBMCs that had been stored at -80 C. TCRdb independently ran MiXCR on the 5' RACE reads; one entry per CDR3 protein. The table has approximately 36,000 distinct CDR3 sequences, less than 15% seen once; the top ten hold roughly a quarter. This rearrangement joins TRBV5-6 to TRBJ1-2, with D uncertain. The TCR originated in a woman aged 50 to 60 with HTLV-1-associated myelopathy (HAM/TSP). Sequenced sample: PBMCs. The CDR3 coding sequence is TGTGCCAGCAGCTTCGCATCTGCATTGAAGAACTATGGCTACACCTTC. Translating it yields CASSFASALKNYGYTF.